Listed below are T cell receptor beta chains from one sample, sequenced in a study of shared clonotypes between healthy human individuals. Sequencing used immunoSEQ multiplex PCR; TCRdb keeps in-frame clones, though not all of them. The sample records hundreds of thousands of clones, around 67% being singletons. Sequenced sample: memory CD4+ T cells sorted from blood. These receptors were collected from a man in his thirties or forties in good health. The CDR3 runs from the conserved cysteine through the conserved F or W. Each record gives: D gene, clone size, V gene, J gene, CDR3 protein, CDR3 DNA. D genes are given only for firm matches. A row's size may be missing; if present it is once, few, many or a size class.

>.|.|TRBV29-1|TRBJ2-3
CSVEGSARNVDTQYF
TGCAGCGTTGAAGGGAGTGCGAGAAACGTAGATACGCAGTATTTT
>TRBD2|.|TRBV7-2|TRBJ2-7
CASSLGLAGDLSYEQYF
TGTGCCAGCAGCTTAGGACTAGCGGGAGACCTCTCCTACGAGCAGTACTTC
>.|.|TRBV7-2|TRBJ1-2
CASSLGGRNYGYTF
TGTGCCAGCAGCTTAGGGGGCAGAAACTATGGCTACACCTTC
>.|.|TRBV2|TRBJ2-3
CASFLWGRLTDTQYF
TGTGCCAGCTTTCTCTGGGGGCGATTGACAGATACGCAGTATTTT
>TRBD1|.|TRBV6-6|TRBJ2-7
CASRTSYRGRPNEQYF
TGTGCCAGCAGAACCTCATACAGGGGGCGTCCAAACGAGCAGTACTTC
>.|.|TRBV13|TRBJ2-7
CASSPRFGGNEQYF
TGTGCCAGCAGCCCCCGTTTTGGTGGAAACGAGCAGTACTTC
>.|.|TRBV29-1|TRBJ2-5
CSVGELVPQETQYF
TGCAGCGTGGGGGAACTAGTGCCTCAAGAGACCCAGTACTTC
>.|.|TRBV5-6|TRBJ1-5
CASSLDGGGNQPQHF
TGTGCCAGCAGCTTGGACGGAGGTGGCAATCAGCCCCAGCATTTT
>.|.|TRBV15|TRBJ2-5
CATSSWRQDEETQYF
TGTGCCACCAGCAGCTGGCGACAGGATGAGGAGACCCAGTACTTC
>TRBD2|.|TRBV6-1|TRBJ2-3
CASSVSSGSRTDTQYF
TGTGCCAGCAGTGTTTCTAGCGGGAGTAGGACAGATACGCAGTATTTT
>.|once|TRBV10-3|TRBJ1-3
CAISRAGNTIYF
TGTGCCATCTCTCGGGCCGGAAACACCATATATTTT
>TRBD1|few|TRBV28|TRBJ1-2
CASRKGQLYGYTF
TGTGCCAGCAGAAAGGGACAGCTCTATGGCTACACCTTC
>.|.|TRBV5-1|TRBJ1-1
CASSLSYRENTEAFF
TGTGCCAGCAGCTTGTCCTACAGGGAGAACACTGAAGCTTTCTTT
>TRBD1|.|TRBV25-1|TRBJ1-1
CASSIQQGVNTEAFF
TGTGCCAGCAGTATCCAACAGGGGGTGAACACTGAAGCTTTCTTT
>.|once|TRBV5-4|TRBJ1-5
CASSLGLSDQPQHF
TGTGCCAGCAGCCTTGGATTGTCCGATCAGCCCCAGCATTTT
>.|.|TRBV19|TRBJ1-1
CASTSRRVPSEAFF
TGTGCCAGTACCTCTCGGAGAGTCCCCTCTGAAGCTTTCTTT
>.|.|TRBV21-1|TRBJ1-1
CASSGISMNTEAFF
TGTGCCAGCAGTGGCATCTCCATGAACACTGAAGCTTTCTTT
>TRBD1|.|TRBV7-2|TRBJ1-2
CASSATGGNGYTF
TGTGCCAGCAGCGCGACAGGGGGGAATGGCTACACCTTC
>TRBD1|.|TRBV11-2|TRBJ2-1
CASSLPLGQGVEQFF
TGTGCCAGCAGCTTACCCCTCGGACAGGGTGTGGAGCAGTTCTTC
>TRBD2|.|TRBV19|TRBJ2-5
CASSALAGDQETQYF
TGTGCCAGTAGTGCACTAGCGGGTGACCAAGAGACCCAGTACTTC
>.|.|TRBV11-3|TRBJ2-3
CASSLGYSDRRNTDTQYF
TGTGCCAGCAGCTTAGGGTACAGCGATCGGCGGAATACAGATACGCAGTATTTT
>TRBD2|.|TRBV28|TRBJ2-1
CASSTGTSKNEQFF
TGTGCCAGCAGTACCGGGACTAGCAAAAATGAGCAGTTCTTC
>.|.|TRBV6-5|TRBJ2-1
CASRIQAGHNEQFF
TGTGCCAGTCGGATCCAAGCGGGTCACAATGAGCAGTTCTTC
>.|.|TRBV27|TRBJ2-3
CASSLLGGGSVLSSTDTQYF
TGTGCCAGCAGTTTGCTCGGGGGAGGTTCAGTTTTATCTAGCACAGATACGCAGTATTTT
>TRBD1|.|TRBV5-5|TRBJ1-2
CASSLEGARNYGYTF
TGTGCCAGCAGCTTGGAGGGGGCGCGCAACTATGGCTACACCTTC
>TRBD1|once|TRBV7-6|TRBJ2-1
CASSSYRDRGHNEQFF
TGTGCCAGCAGCTCATACCGGGACAGGGGGCACAATGAGCAGTTCTTC
>.|.|TRBV10-3|TRBJ1-3
CAISELGNTIYF
TGTGCCATCAGTGAGCTGGGAAACACCATATATTTT
>TRBD2|once|TRBV10-3|TRBJ2-3
CAISESPGKAIAGELDTQYF
TGTGCCATCAGTGAGTCGCCCGGGAAAGCAATAGCGGGAGAATTGGATACGCAGTATTTT
>.|.|TRBV14|TRBJ2-7
CASSHLSSYEQYF
TGTGCCAGCAGCCATTTGTCATCCTACGAGCAGTACTTC
>.|many|TRBV7-2|TRBJ2-3
CASSLGNTQYF
TGTGCCAGCAGCTTAGGGAATACGCAGTATTTT
>.|.|TRBV27|TRBJ1-3
CASSKGWGSSTIYF
TGTGCCAGCAGTAAGGGATGGGGTTCTAGCACCATATATTTT
>TRBD1|.|TRBV6-4|TRBJ1-4
CANRRDRTEKLFF
TGTGCCAACCGCCGGGACAGAACTGAAAAACTGTTTTTT
>TRBD2|.|TRBV7-9|TRBJ2-7
CASSRLAGSSYEQYF
TGTGCCAGCAGCCGTCTAGCGGGGAGCTCCTACGAGCAGTACTTC
>.|.|TRBV9|TRBJ2-7
CASSVQTSGEQYF
TGTGCCAGCAGCGTACAGACCTCCGGGGAGCAGTACTTC
>.|.|TRBV2|TRBJ1-5
CASSGTGDQPQHF
TGTGCCAGCAGTGGGACGGGTGATCAGCCCCAGCATTTT
>.|.|TRBV2|TRBJ2-5
CASSELTPQETQYF
TGTGCCAGCAGTGAACTGACCCCCCAAGAGACCCAGTACTTC
>.|.|TRBV13|TRBJ2-3
CASSLTPGAPDTQYF
TGTGCCAGCAGCTTGACACCCGGAGCCCCAGATACGCAGTATTTT
>.|.|TRBV25-1|TRBJ2-1
CASSDRDSGLINNEQFF
TGTGCCAGCAGTGACAGGGATAGCGGATTAATCAACAATGAGCAGTTCTTC
>.|few|TRBV18|TRBJ1-2
CASSPPGRGVGYTF
TGTGCCAGCTCACCACCGGGTCGGGGCGTGGGCTACACCTTC
>.|.|TRBV18|TRBJ2-3
CASSPPAGRADTQYF
TGTGCCAGCTCACCACCTGCGGGGCGGGCAGATACGCAGTATTTT